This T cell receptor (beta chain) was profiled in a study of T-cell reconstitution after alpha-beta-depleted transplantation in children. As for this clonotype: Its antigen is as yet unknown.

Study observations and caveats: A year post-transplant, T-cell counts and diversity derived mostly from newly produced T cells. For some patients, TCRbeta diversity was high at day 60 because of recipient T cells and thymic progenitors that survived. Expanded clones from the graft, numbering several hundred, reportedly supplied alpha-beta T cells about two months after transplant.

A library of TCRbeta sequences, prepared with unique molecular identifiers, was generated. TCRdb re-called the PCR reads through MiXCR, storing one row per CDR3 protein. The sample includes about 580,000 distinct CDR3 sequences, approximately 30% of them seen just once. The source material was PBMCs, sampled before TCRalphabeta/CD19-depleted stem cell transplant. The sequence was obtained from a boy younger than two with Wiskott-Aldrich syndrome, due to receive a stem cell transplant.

CDR3 nucleotides: TGTGCCAGCAGCCGGGGACTCCTCCCGGCCCACGAGCAGTACTTC. It specifies CASSRGLLPAHEQYF. The chain recombines TRBV28 with TRBJ2-7; a possible D gene is TRBD2 (6 bases). Trimming removed 6 bases at V and 5 bases at J, with 20 bases between. Per germline, CDR1 MDHEN and CDR2 SYDVKM. This CDR3 contains 15 residues.